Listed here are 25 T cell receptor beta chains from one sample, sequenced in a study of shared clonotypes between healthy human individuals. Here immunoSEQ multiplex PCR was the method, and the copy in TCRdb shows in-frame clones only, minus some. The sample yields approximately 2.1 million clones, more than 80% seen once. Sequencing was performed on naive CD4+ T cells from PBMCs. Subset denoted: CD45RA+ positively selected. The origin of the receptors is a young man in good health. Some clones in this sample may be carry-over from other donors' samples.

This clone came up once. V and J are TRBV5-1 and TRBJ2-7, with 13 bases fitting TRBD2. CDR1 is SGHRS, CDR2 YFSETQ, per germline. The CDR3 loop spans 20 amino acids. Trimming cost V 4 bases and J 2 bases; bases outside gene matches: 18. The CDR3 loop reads CASSLHAPGTSGTSTYEQYF. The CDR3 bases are TGCGCCAGCAGCCTGCATGCTCCCGGGACTAGCGGGACGAGTACCTACGAGCAGTACTTC.

CDR3 sequence (DNA): TGTGCCAGCAGCCCGCACGTTGGGGAGGAGACCCAGTACTTC. This sequence encodes CASSPHVGEETQYF. The rearrangement links TRBV7-9 to TRBJ2-5, with TRBD2 as a possible D gene (5 bases). Germline CDR1 reads SEHNR; CDR2 reads FQNEAQ (reference sequence). This CDR3 has 14 amino acids. The germline V and J ends were trimmed by 5 bases and 5 bases, with 15 bases remaining between them.

The CDR3 region is CASSPYQTGNQPQHF. CDR3 DNA sequence: TGTGCCAGCAGCCCTTATCAGACAGGGAATCAGCCCCAGCATTTT. The V and J genes are TRBV6-5 and TRBJ1-5, with 7 bases identical to TRBD1. J lost 4 bases, V lost 6 bases, and 9 bases had no gene match. From germline, CDR1 is MNHEY and CDR2 SVGAGI. The CDR3 has 15 residues.

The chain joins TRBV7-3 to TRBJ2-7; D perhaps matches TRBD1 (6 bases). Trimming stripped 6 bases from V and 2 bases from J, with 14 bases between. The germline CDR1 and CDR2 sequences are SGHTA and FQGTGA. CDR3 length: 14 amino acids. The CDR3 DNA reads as TGTGCCAGCAGTAAACAGACAGGCCCCTACGAGCAGTACTTC. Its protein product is CASSKQTGPYEQYF.

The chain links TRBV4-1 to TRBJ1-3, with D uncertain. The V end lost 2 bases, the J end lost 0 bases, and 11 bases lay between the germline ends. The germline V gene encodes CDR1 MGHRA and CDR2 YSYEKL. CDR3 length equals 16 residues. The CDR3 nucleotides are TGCGCCAGCAGCCAATGGGAAAAAGGCTCTGGAAACACCATATATTTT. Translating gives CASSQWEKGSGNTIYF.

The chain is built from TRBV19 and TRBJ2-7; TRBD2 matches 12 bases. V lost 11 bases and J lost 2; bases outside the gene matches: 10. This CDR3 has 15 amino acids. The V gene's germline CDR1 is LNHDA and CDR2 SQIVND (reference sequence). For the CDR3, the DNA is TGTGCCCGATCCCGGACTAGCGGGAATACCTACGAGCAGTACTTC. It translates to CARSRTSGNTYEQYF.

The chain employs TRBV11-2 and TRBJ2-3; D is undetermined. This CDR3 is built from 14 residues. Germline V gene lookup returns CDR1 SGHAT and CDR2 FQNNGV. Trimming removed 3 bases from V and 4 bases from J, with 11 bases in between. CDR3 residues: CASSFGLLADTQYF. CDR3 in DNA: TGTGCCAGCAGCTTTGGCCTCCTGGCAGATACGCAGTATTTT.

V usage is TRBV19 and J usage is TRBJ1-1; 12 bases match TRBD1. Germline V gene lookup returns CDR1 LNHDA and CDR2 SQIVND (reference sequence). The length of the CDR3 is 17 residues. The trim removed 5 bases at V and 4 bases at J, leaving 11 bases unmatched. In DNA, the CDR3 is TGTGCCAGTAGTCTTCCGGGGACAGGGGGCGAGAGCACTGAAGCTTTCTTT. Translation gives CASSLPGTGGESTEAFF. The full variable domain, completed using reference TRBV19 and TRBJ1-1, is DGGITQSPKYLFRKEGQNVTLSCEQNLNHDAMYWYRQDPGQGLRLIYYSQIVNDFQKGDIAEGYSVSREKKESFPLTVTSAQKNPTAFYLCASSLPGTGGESTEAFFGQGTRLTVV.

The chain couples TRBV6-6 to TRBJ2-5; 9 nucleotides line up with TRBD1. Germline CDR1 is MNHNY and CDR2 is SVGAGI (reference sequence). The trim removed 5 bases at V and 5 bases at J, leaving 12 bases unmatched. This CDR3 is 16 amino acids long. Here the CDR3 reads CASSPATGGWWETQYF. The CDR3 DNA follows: TGTGCCAGCAGTCCAGCTACAGGGGGCTGGTGGGAGACCCAGTACTTC.

CDR3 in amino acids: CSAGYRDGYTF. The DNA of the CDR3 is TGCAGTGCTGGGTACAGGGATGGCTACACCTTC. V usage is TRBV20-1 and J usage is TRBJ1-2; D perhaps matches TRBD1 (6 bases). Trimming stripped 5 bases from V and 6 bases from J, with 10 bases between. This CDR3 contains 11 residues. Germline CDR1 and CDR2: DFQATT and SNEGSKA (reference sequence).

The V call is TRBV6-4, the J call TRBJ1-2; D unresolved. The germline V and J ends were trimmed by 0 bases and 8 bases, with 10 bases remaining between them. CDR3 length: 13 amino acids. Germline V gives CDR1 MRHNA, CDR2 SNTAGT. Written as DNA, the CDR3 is TGTGCCAGCAGTGACTCGGGGAGGAGCGGCTACACCTTC. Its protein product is CASSDSGRSGYTF.

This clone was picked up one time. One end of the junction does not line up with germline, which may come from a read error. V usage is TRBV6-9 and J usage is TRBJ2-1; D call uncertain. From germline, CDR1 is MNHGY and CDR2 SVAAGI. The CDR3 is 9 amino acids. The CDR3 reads CRGGNEQFF. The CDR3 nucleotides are TGCCGCGGTGGCAATGAGCAGTTCTTC.

CDR3 protein: CASRRGAGNTIYF. CDR3 nucleotides: TGTGCCAGCCGCCGGGGGGCTGGAAACACCATATATTTT. The genes are TRBV6-6 and TRBJ1-3; a weak D match, TRBD1 (5 bases). The germline V gene has CDR1 MNHNY and CDR2 SVGAGI (reference sequence). This CDR3 spans 13 amino acids. V shed 8 bases and J shed 2 bases, with 10 bases lying between them.

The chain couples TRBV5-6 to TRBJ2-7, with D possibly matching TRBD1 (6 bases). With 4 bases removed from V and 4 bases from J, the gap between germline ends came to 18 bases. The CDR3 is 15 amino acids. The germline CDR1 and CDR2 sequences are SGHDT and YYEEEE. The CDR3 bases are TGTGCCAGCAGCCCGACCCCGGGACAATTATACGAGCAGTACTTC. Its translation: CASSPTPGQLYEQYF.

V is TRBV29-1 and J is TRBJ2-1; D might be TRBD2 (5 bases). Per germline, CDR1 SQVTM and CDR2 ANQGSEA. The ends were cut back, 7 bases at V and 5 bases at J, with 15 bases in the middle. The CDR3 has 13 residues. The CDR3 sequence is CSARLNRNNEQFF. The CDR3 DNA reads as TGCAGCGCCCGACTAAACCGCAACAATGAGCAGTTCTTC.

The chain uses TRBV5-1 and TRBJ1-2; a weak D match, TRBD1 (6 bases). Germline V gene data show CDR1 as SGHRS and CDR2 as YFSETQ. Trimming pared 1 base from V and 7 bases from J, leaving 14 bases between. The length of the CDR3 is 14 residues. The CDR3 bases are TGCGCCAGCAGCTTGACAGGGACTCAGGGTGGCTACACCTTC. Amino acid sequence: CASSLTGTQGGYTF. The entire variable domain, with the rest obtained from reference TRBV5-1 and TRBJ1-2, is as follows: KAGVTQTPRYLIKTRGQQVTLSCSPISGHRSVSWYQQTPGQGLQFLFEYFSETQRNKGNFPGRFSGRQFSNSRSEMNVSTLELGDSALYLCASSLTGTQGGYTFGSGTRLTVV.

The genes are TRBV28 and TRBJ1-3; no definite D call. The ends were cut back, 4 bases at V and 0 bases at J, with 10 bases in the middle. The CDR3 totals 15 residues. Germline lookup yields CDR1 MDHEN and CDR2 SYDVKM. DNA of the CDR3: TGTGCCAGCAGTTCCGGAACCCCCTCTGGAAACACCATATATTTT. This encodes CASSSGTPSGNTIYF.

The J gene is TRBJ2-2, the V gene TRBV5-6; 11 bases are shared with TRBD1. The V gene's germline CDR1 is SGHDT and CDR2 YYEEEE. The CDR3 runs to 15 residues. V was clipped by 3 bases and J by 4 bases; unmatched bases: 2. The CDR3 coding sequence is TGTGCCAGCAGCTGGGGGACAGGGGGCACCGGGGAGCTGTTTTTT. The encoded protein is CASSWGTGGTGELFF.

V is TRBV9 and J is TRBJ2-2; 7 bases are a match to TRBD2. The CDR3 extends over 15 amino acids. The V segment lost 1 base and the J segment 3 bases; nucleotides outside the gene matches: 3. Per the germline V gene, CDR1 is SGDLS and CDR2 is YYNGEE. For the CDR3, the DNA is TGTGCCAGCAGCGTAAGCGGGACCTACACCGGGGAGCTGTTTTTT. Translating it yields CASSVSGTYTGELFF.

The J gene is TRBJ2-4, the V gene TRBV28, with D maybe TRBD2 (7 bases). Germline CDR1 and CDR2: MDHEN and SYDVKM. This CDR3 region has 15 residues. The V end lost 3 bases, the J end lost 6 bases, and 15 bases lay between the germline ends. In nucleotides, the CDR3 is TGTGCCAGCAGTTTTGGAGGGGGGAGGGTAAACATTCAGTACTTC. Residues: CASSFGGGRVNIQYF.

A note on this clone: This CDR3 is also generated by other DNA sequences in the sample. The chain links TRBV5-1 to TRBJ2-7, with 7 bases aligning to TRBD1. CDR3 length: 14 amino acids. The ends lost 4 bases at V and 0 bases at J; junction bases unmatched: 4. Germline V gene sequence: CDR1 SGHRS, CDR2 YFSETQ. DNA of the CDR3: TGCGCCAGCAGCCTGACAGGGATCTCCTACGAGCAGTACTTC. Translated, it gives CASSLTGISYEQYF. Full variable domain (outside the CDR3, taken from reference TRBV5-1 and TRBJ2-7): KAGVTQTPRYLIKTRGQQVTLSCSPISGHRSVSWYQQTPGQGLQFLFEYFSETQRNKGNFPGRFSGRQFSNSRSEMNVSTLELGDSALYLCASSLTGISYEQYFGPGTRLTVT.

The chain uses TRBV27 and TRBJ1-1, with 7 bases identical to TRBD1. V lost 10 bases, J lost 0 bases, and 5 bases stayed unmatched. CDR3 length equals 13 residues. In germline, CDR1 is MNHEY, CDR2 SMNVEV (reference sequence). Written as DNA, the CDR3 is TGTGCCACCAAGGGGGCCATGAACACTGAAGCTTTCTTT. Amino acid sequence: CATKGAMNTEAFF.

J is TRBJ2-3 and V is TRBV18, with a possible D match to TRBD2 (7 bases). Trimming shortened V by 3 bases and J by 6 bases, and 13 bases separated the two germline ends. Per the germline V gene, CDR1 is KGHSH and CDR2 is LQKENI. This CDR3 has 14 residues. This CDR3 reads CASSPTSQGDTQYF. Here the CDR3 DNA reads TGTGCCAGCTCACCGACTAGCCAGGGGGATACGCAGTATTTT.

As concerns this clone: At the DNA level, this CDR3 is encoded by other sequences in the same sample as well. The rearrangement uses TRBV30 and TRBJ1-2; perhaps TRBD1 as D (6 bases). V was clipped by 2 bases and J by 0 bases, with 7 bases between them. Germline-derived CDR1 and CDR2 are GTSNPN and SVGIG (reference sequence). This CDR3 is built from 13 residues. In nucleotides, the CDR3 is TGTGCCTGGAGTTCAGGGGCTAACTATGGCTACACCTTC. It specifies CAWSSGANYGYTF.

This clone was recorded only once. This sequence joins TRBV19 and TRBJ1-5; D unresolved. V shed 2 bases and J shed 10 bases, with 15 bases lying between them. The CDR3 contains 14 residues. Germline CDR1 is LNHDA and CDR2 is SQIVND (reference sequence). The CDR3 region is CASSIQNRGGPQHF. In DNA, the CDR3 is TGTGCCAGTAGTATACAGAACCGAGGTGGTCCCCAGCATTTT.